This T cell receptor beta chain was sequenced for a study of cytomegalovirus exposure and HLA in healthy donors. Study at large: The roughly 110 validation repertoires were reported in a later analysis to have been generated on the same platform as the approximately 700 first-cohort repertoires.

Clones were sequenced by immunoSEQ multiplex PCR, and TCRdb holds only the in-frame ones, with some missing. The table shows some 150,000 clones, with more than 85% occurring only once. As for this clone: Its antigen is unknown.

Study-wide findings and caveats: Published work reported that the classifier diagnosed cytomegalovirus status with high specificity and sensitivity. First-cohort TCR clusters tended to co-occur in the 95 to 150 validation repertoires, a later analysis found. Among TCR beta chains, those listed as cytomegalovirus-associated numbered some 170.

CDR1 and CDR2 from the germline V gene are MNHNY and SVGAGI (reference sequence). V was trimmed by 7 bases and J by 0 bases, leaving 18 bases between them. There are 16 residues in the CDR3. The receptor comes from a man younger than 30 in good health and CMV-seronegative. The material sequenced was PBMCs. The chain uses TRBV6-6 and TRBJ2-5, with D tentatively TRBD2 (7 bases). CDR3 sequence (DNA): TGTGCCAGCAAGGGGGGGTCGGGTTTGTACCAAGAGACCCAGTACTTC. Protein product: CASKGGSGLYQETQYF.